The 26 T cell receptor beta chains below were found in one sample sequenced in a study of T cells in Graves' hyperthyroidism and ophthalmopathy. TCR beta CDR3 regions were amplified from RNA. First-round RT-PCR of the TCR CDR3 relied on the HTBI primer set. Via MiXCR, TCRdb re-called the multiplex PCR reads, giving one row per CDR3 protein. The top ten hold around 47% of the sample, which has 490,000 or so distinct CDR3 sequences, about 45% seen once. The sequenced material came from peripheral blood or thyroid tissue (not recorded which). The receptors were gathered from an adult woman with Graves' disease, either hyperthyroidism or ophthalmopathy (not recorded which).

Ten or more counts support this clonotype. The chain is built from TRBV12-3 or TRBV12-4 and TRBJ1-1, with 8 bases matching TRBD1. The CDR3 extends over 15 amino acids. J lost 4 bases, V lost 4 bases, and 8 bases had no gene match. CDR3 amino acids: CASSYPETGVTEAFF. The CDR3 DNA follows: TGTGCCAGCAGTTATCCCGAGACAGGGGTCACTGAAGCTTTCTTT.

This clonotype was observed many times. This chain links TRBV10-3 with TRBJ2-7; D unresolved. The CDR3 runs to 12 residues. V shed 0 bases and J shed 1 base, with 1 base lying between them. Germline V CDR1 and CDR2: ENHRY, SYGVKD. DNA for the CDR3: TGTGCCATCAGTGAGTCTTCCTACGAGCAGTACTTC. Translated: CAISESSYEQYF.

In its sample, this clonotype was seen many times. The chain combines TRBV5-8 with TRBJ1-2; perhaps TRBD1 as D (6 bases). The CDR3 has 15 residues. The V end lost 0 bases, the J end lost 2 bases, and 11 bases lay between the germline ends. The germline CDR1 and CDR2 sequences are SGHTS and YDEGEE. The CDR3 DNA reads as TGTGCCAGCAGCTTGGAGGGGGGAGCGAACTATGGCTACACCTTC. This encodes CASSLEGGANYGYTF.

This clonotype has at least ten counts. The chain carries TRBV2 and TRBJ2-7; D is possibly TRBD1 (6 bases). Germline V gene sequence: CDR1 SNHLY, CDR2 FYNNEI. The V gene lost 6 bases and the J gene lost 2 bases, with 11 bases spanning the gap. This CDR3 contains 13 residues. The CDR3 loop is CASRKTGTYEQYF. For the CDR3, the DNA is TGTGCCAGCAGGAAAACAGGGACCTACGAGCAGTACTTC.

The chain couples TRBV19 to TRBJ1-5; 7 bases are shared with TRBD1. The ends lost 7 bases at V and 2 bases at J; junction bases unmatched: 8. The germline V gene has CDR1 LNHDA and CDR2 SQIVND (reference sequence). The CDR3 is 15 residues long. The CDR3 protein is CASTPGGMGNQPQHF. In DNA form, the CDR3 reads TGTGCCAGTACACCAGGGGGGATGGGCAATCAGCCCCAGCATTTT. Supplemented by reference TRBV19 and TRBJ1-5, the full variable domain reads DGGITQSPKYLFRKEGQNVTLSCEQNLNHDAMYWYRQDPGQGLRLIYYSQIVNDFQKGDIAEGYSVSREKKESFPLTVTSAQKNPTAFYLCASTPGGMGNQPQHFGDGTRLSIL.

This clonotype was seen ten or more times. The J gene is TRBJ1-2, the V gene TRBV10-3, with a possible D match to TRBD1 (5 bases). Between the trimmed V and J ends, which lost 7 bases and 8 bases, there was a span of 14 bases. Germline CDR1 ENHRY, CDR2 SYGVKD. The CDR3 runs to 12 residues. The CDR3 loop is CAITDSFSGYTF. CDR3 DNA sequence: TGTGCCATCACCGACAGCTTTAGCGGCTACACCTTC.

This clonotype was observed a handful of times. A much larger clone lies one base from this, so it may be a read error. The chain employs TRBV5-1 and TRBJ2-7, with D maybe TRBD2 (6 bases). The V end lost 0 bases, the J end lost 0 bases, and 13 bases lay between the germline ends. This CDR3 is 16 amino acids long. The germline V gene encodes CDR1 SGHRS and CDR2 YFSETQ. CDR3 residues: CASSLALAKSSYEQYF. The CDR3 DNA is TGCGCCAGCAGCTTGGCCCTAGCGAAGAGCTCCTACGAGCAGTACTTC.

This rearrangement joins TRBV12-3 or TRBV12-4 to TRBJ1-3; no definite D call. The length of the CDR3 is 14 residues. Trimming cost V 1 base and J 0 bases, with 4 bases left between them. The CDR3 spells CASSLVDSGNTIYF. DNA of the CDR3: TGTGCCAGCAGTTTAGTTGACTCTGGAAACACCATATATTTT.

V and J are TRBV7-2 and TRBJ2-6, with no clear D. Germline V lookup: CDR1 SGHTA, CDR2 FQGNSA. This CDR3 has 14 residues. In DNA, the CDR3 is TGTGCAATCACCCCATCTGGCTGGGCCAACGTCCTGACTTTC. Translated, it gives CAITPSGWANVLTF.

The rearrangement uses TRBV7-9 and TRBJ1-3; a weak D match, TRBD1 (6 bases). The CDR3 extends over 15 amino acids. Trimming removed 6 bases from V and 6 bases from J, with 18 bases in between. The germline V gene encodes CDR1 SEHNR and CDR2 FQNEAQ (reference sequence). The DNA of the CDR3 is TGTGCCAGCAGGGAAACGTGGGACATGCTAAACACCATATATTTT. Translation: CASRETWDMLNTIYF. The variable domain in full, with the rest retrieved from reference TRBV7-9 and TRBJ1-3, is DTGVSQNPRHKITKRGQNVTFRCDPISEHNRLYWYRQTLGQGPEFLTYFQNEAQLEKSRLLSDRFSAERPKGSFSTLEIQRTEQGDSAMYLCASRETWDMLNTIYFGEGSWLTVV.

The chain has TRBV20-1 and TRBJ1-2; 7 bases match TRBD1. From germline, CDR1 is DFQATT and CDR2 SNEGSKA (reference sequence). The length of the CDR3 is 15 residues. V dropped 4 bases and J dropped 8; count of bases not matched to a gene: 16. The CDR3 here is CSANVDITGVEGYTF. DNA for the CDR3: TGCAGTGCTAATGTGGACATCACAGGGGTGGAAGGCTACACCTTC.

The chain links TRBV7-6 to TRBJ2-5; possible D gene TRBD1, 6 bases. Germline lookup yields CDR1 SGHVS and CDR2 FNYEAQ. V lost 7 bases and J 1 base, leaving 16 bases between the germline ends. This CDR3 region has 15 residues. CDR3: CASTRDTSTQETQYF. CDR3 DNA: TGTGCCAGCACCCGGGACACCTCGACCCAAGAGACCCAGTACTTC.

The gene calls are TRBV28 and TRBJ2-6; the match to TRBD1 covers 7 bases. Germline assignment: CDR1 MDHEN and CDR2 SYDVKM. CDR3 size: 16 residues. After removal of 7 bases from V and 0 bases from J, the junction contained 6 bases not matched to a gene. The CDR3 nucleotides read TGTGCCAGCACCACAGGGGACGACTCTGGGGCCAACGTCCTGACTTTC. Protein sequence: CASTTGDDSGANVLTF.

This clonotype was counted between two and nine times. The chain links TRBV29-1 to TRBJ2-5; 14 nucleotides agree with TRBD2. The V segment lost 6 bases and the J segment 4 bases; nucleotides outside the gene matches: 4. Germline V gene sequence: CDR1 SQVTM, CDR2 ANQGSEA. This CDR3 is built from 14 residues. DNA of the CDR3: TGCAGCGTCAGACTAGCGGGGGGGGTAGAGACCCAGTACTTC. Encoded protein: CSVRLAGGVETQYF.

The chain links TRBV7-9 to TRBJ1-6, with D possibly TRBD1 on 6 matching bases. CDR3 length: 14 amino acids. V gave up 6 bases and J gave up 7 bases, with 13 bases separating them. Germline V gene sequence: CDR1 SEHNR, CDR2 FQNEAQ (reference sequence). CDR3 in amino acids: CASRSDRQNSPLHF. The CDR3 coding sequence is TGTGCCAGCAGATCAGACAGGCAGAATTCACCCCTCCACTTT.

This chain connects TRBV7-2 to TRBJ1-1; no clear D gene. This CDR3 is 15 amino acids long. Germline values: CDR1 SGHTA, CDR2 FQGNSA. The ends were cut back, 7 bases at V and 2 bases at J, with 17 bases in the middle. Here the CDR3 reads CASILYRLANTEAFF. The CDR3 nucleotides are TGTGCCAGCATCCTTTACCGGCTGGCCAACACTGAAGCTTTCTTT.

This clonotype was seen many times. This chain uses TRBV2 with TRBJ1-5, with D uncertain. Germline CDR1 SNHLY, CDR2 FYNNEI. The CDR3 totals 13 residues. Between the trimmed V and J ends, which lost 11 bases and 0 bases, there was a span of 11 bases. The CDR3 sequence is CASQPDSNQPQHF. The CDR3 coding sequence is TGTGCCTCCCAGCCCGATAGCAATCAGCCCCAGCATTTT.

V gene TRBV29-1 combines with J gene TRBJ1-4; tentative D call: TRBD1 (6 bases). Germline-derived CDR1 and CDR2 are SQVTM and ANQGSEA. The CDR3 has 13 amino acids. Deletions cut 7 bases from V and 4 bases from J, with 13 bases between. The CDR3 loop reads CSAGGAINEKLFF. As DNA, the CDR3 is TGCAGCGCGGGGGGGGCGATTAATGAAAAACTGTTTTTT.

This chain joins TRBV29-1 and TRBJ2-2, with D hard to call. Deletions cut 2 bases from V and 8 bases from J, with 6 bases between. The CDR3 consists of 11 residues. The germline gives CDR1 SQVTM, CDR2 ANQGSEA. DNA of the CDR3: TGCAGCGTTGAAAGGCAGGGGGAGCTGTTTTTT. Residues: CSVERQGELFF.

In its sample, this clonotype was seen many times. The CDR3 sequence is CSAREGEREALRYEQYF. CDR3 DNA sequence: TGCAGTGCTAGGGAAGGGGAGCGGGAGGCCCTTCGCTACGAGCAGTACTTC. The chain combines TRBV20-1 with TRBJ2-7; 9 bases are shared with TRBD2. The J segment lost 3 bases and the V segment lost 3 bases, leaving 15 bases of the junction unmatched. The germline CDR1 and CDR2 sequences are DFQATT and SNEGSKA (reference sequence). The CDR3 is 17 residues long.

This sequence joins TRBV7-2 and TRBJ1-5; 7 nucleotides align to TRBD1. This CDR3 spans 15 amino acids. Losses at the gene ends were 6 bases for V and 4 bases for J; bases not matched to a gene: 9. CDR1 SGHTA and CDR2 FQGNSA come from the germline V gene. CDR3 loop: CASRDRGDRNQPQHF. CDR3 DNA sequence: TGTGCCAGCAGAGATAGGGGGGACAGAAATCAGCCCCAGCATTTT.

The sample holds a few counts of this clonotype. This CDR3 reads CASRNPSGANVLTF. The CDR3, as DNA: TGTGCCAGCAGAAACCCCTCTGGGGCCAACGTCCTGACTTTC. This sequence joins TRBV25-1 and TRBJ2-6; D is undetermined. The CDR3 contains 14 residues. V gave up 6 bases and J gave up 0 bases, with 6 bases separating them. From germline, CDR1 is MGHDK and CDR2 SYGVNS.

This clonotype was seen at least ten times. The chain carries TRBV2 and TRBJ1-6, with D hard to call. CDR3 length: 14 residues. Between the trimmed V and J ends, which lost 2 bases and 5 bases, there was a span of 7 bases. Germline loops: CDR1 SNHLY, CDR2 FYNNEI. CDR3: CASSEWRDNSPLHF. As DNA, the CDR3 is TGTGCCAGCAGTGAATGGCGAGATAATTCACCCCTCCACTTT.

CDR3 nucleotide sequence: TGTGCCAGCAGCTTAGGAGCACTAGCTGGGCGAGAGACCCAGTACTTC. Its protein product is CASSLGALAGRETQYF. The rearrangement uses TRBV7-8 and TRBJ2-5, with TRBD2 as a possible D gene (6 bases). CDR3 length: 16 residues. The V and J ends lost 1 base and 4 bases respectively, with 16 bases between them. Germline CDR1 reads SGHVS; CDR2 reads FQNEAQ.

V usage is TRBV18 and J usage is TRBJ2-7; TRBD1 matches at 9 bases. V shed 5 bases and J 3 bases; nucleotides not matched to a gene: 5. Germline CDR1 KGHSH, CDR2 LQKENI. The CDR3 covers 14 residues. CDR3 sequence: CASSSGQGNYEQYF. CDR3 nucleotides: TGTGCCAGCTCATCGGGACAGGGCAACTACGAGCAGTACTTC.

This clonotype was detected many times. The chain uses TRBV11-2 and TRBJ1-1; maybe TRBD1 (5 bases). Germline V lookup: CDR1 SGHAT, CDR2 FQNNGV. Trimming pared 5 bases from V and 6 bases from J, leaving 7 bases between. The CDR3 is 11 amino acids. CDR3 in DNA: TGTGCCAGCAGCGAGGGGTCTGAAGCTTTCTTT. Its translation: CASSEGSEAFF.